This T cell receptor (beta chain) is from a study of blood T cells in healthy people across ages. Study-wide results and limits: The study regarded diversity estimates from one million T cells as underestimates. Aged donors had fewer naive CD4+ cells and lower diversity than long-lived donors.

CDR1 and CDR2 (germline): ENHRY, SYGVKD. CDR3 length equals 16 residues. The V and J ends lost 10 bases and 1 base respectively, with 22 bases between them. Alongside a J-beta primer mix, a sample-barcoded 5' primer served in a second PCR lasting about 7 to 11 cycles. Through a template-switch adaptor with 12 random nucleotides, each cDNA molecule received a tag. Via MiXCR, TCRdb re-called the 5' RACE reads, giving one row per CDR3 protein. The repertoire includes 1.4 million to 1.5 million distinct CDR3 sequences, about 40% of them detected once, and 7.9% sits in the top ten. Worth noting for this clonotype: Its cognate antigen is unknown.

Donor samples were obtained from healthy Caucasian individuals from Russia, aged 6 to 90. What was sequenced was blood. The chain employs TRBV10-3 and TRBJ1-1, with D possibly being TRBD1 (6 bases). This clonotype originated in a woman aged 18-29 years in good health. The CDR3 DNA sequence: TGTGCCACGAGGCCCAGGGGCGGTCTGGCGAACACTGAAGCTTTCTTT. Amino acid sequence: CATRPRGGLANTEAFF.